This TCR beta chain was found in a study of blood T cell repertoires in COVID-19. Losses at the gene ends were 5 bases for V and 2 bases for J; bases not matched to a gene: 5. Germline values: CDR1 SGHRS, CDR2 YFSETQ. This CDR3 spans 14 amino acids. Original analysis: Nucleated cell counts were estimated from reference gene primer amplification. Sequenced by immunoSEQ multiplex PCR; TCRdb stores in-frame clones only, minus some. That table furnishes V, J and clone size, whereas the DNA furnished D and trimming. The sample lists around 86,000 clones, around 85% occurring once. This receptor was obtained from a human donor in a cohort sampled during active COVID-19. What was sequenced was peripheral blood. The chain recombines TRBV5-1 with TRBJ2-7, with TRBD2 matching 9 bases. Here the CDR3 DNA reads TGCGCCAGCAGACTGGGCGGGGGGGCCTACGAGCAGTACTTC. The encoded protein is CASRLGGGAYEQYF.